The next 13 T cell receptor beta chains were all read from a single sample in a study of CD8+ T cells in alopecia areata. As the sequencing template, cDNA was produced by extracting RNA and reverse transcribing it. Assay used: immunoSEQ multiplex PCR; TCRdb lists only in-frame clones, some missing. The table shows 140,000 or so clones, with 45% to 60% occurring only once. Sequences were derived from CD4+ T cells sorted from blood, sampled at week 0. These receptors all stem from a human donor with alopecia areata.

V is TRBV25-1 and J is TRBJ1-5; D call uncertain. This CDR3 spans 17 amino acids. The germline V and J ends were trimmed by 8 bases and 3 bases, with 23 bases remaining between them. Germline V gives CDR1 MGHDK, CDR2 SYGVNS. CDR3 region: CASRNPPWRTPNQPQHF. The CDR3 DNA reads TGTGCCAGCCGAAACCCTCCGTGGAGGACGCCCAATCAGCCCCAGCATTTT. Full variable domain (missing parts from reference TRBV25-1 and TRBJ1-5): EADIYQTPRYLVIGTGKKITLECSQTMGHDKMYWYQQDPGMELHLIHYSYGVNSTEKGDLSSESTVSRIRTEHFPLTLESARPSHTSQYLCASRNPPWRTPNQPQHFGDGTRLSIL.

DNA for the CDR3: TGTGCCTGGAGTGGGTCCCCCTATGGCTACACCTTC. Encoded protein: CAWSGSPYGYTF. J is TRBJ1-2 and V is TRBV30; no definite D call. Germline CDR1 GTSNPN, CDR2 SVGIG (reference sequence). The CDR3 has 12 residues. V shed 1 base and J shed 4 bases, with 7 bases lying between them. Full variable domain (outside the CDR3, taken from reference TRBV30 and TRBJ1-2): SQTIHQWPATLVQPVGSPLSLECTVEGTSNPNLYWYRQAAGRGLQLLFYSVGIGQISSEVPQNLSASRPQDRQFILSSKKLLLSDSGFYLCAWSGSPYGYTFGSGTRLTVV.

In this sample, this clone turned up a few times. The J gene is TRBJ1-5, the V gene TRBV19; D is unclear. The CDR3 is made up of 15 amino acids. Germline-derived CDR1 and CDR2 are LNHDA and SQIVND (reference sequence). V dropped 6 bases and J dropped 2 bases, with 14 bases sitting between them. The CDR3 loop reads CASRRDRAGNQPQHF. In nucleotides, the CDR3 is TGTGCCAGTAGAAGGGATAGGGCGGGCAATCAGCCCCAGCATTTT.

The table lists this clone with a few counts. The rearrangement joins TRBV5-6 to TRBJ2-7, with 8 bases matching TRBD2. Germline assignment: CDR1 SGHDT and CDR2 YYEEEE. J lost 5 bases, V lost 6 bases, and 19 bases had no gene match. The CDR3 has 17 amino acids. The CDR3 DNA sequence: TGTGCCAGCAAGGGGGGTGGTAAAGCGGGAGTGGTCCACGAGCAGTACTTC. This translates into CASKGGGKAGVVHEQYF.

The rearrangement links TRBV30 to TRBJ2-3; D is unresolved. This CDR3 comprises 14 residues. V shed 2 bases and J shed 2 bases, with 11 bases lying between them. Germline V gene sequence: CDR1 GTSNPN, CDR2 SVGIG (reference sequence). In DNA, the CDR3 is TGTGCCTGGAGTCCCCGACGGCCCACAGATACGCAGTATTTT. Amino acids: CAWSPRRPTDTQYF.

This clone was counted between two and nine times. The rearrangement uses TRBV6-5 and TRBJ2-7, with D uncertain. V was shortened by 3 bases and J by 6 bases, with 6 bases between the two germline ends. Germline values: CDR1 MNHEY, CDR2 SVGAGI. This CDR3 has 11 residues. The DNA for the CDR3 is TGTGCCAGCAGTTATCCGACCGAGCAGTACTTC. This translates into CASSYPTEQYF.

This rearrangement joins TRBV6-1 to TRBJ2-1; tentatively, D is TRBD1 (5 bases). Trimming removed 3 bases from V and 8 bases from J, with 17 bases in between. Looked up from germline, CDR1 is MNHNS and CDR2 is SASEGT. CDR3 size: 15 residues. CDR3 sequence (DNA): TGTGCCAGCAGTGACAGGGTTTTAGCAGCCTATGAGCAGTTCTTC. Its translation: CASSDRVLAAYEQFF.

The gene calls are TRBV19 and TRBJ2-2; TRBD1 is a possible D gene (6 bases). The CDR3 is made up of 13 amino acids. The germline V gene has CDR1 LNHDA and CDR2 SQIVND (reference sequence). V was clipped by 3 bases and J by 6 bases, with 8 bases between them. CDR3 bases: TGTGCCAGTAGTATCCGACAGGCCGGGGAGCTGTTTTTT. It yields the protein CASSIRQAGELFF.

In this sample, this clone turned up a few times. The chain couples TRBV6-1 to TRBJ1-3; TRBD1 is a possible D gene (6 bases). Germline V gene sequence: CDR1 MNHNS, CDR2 SASEGT. The CDR3 is made up of 12 amino acids. Trimming shortened V by 10 bases and J by 4 bases, and 11 bases separated the two germline ends. In DNA form, the CDR3 reads TGTGCCATAGCACAGGGAGGAAACACCATATATTTT. Its translation: CAIAQGGNTIYF.

About this clone itself: A junction boundary mismatches the germline segment, possibly from a read error. The J gene is TRBJ2-4, the V gene TRBV11-2; weak D call: TRBD2 (5 bases). Germline CDR1 and CDR2: SGHAT and FQNNGV. The CDR3 consists of 15 residues. The CDR3 spells CASSLVRTARNIQYF. CDR3 coding DNA: TGTGCCAGCAGCTTAGTCCGGACTGCCAGAAACATTCAGTACTTC.

The V call is TRBV5-4, the J call TRBJ1-2; 7 positions agree with TRBD1. Germline-derived CDR1 and CDR2 are SGHNT and YYREEE (reference sequence). The CDR3 runs 15 residues. The V gene end was trimmed by 1 base and the J gene end by 8 bases; junction bases not matched to a gene: 11. CDR3 loop: CASSLSGVQQGGYTF. Written as DNA, the CDR3 is TGTGCCAGCAGCTTGTCAGGGGTCCAACAGGGGGGCTACACCTTC.

This clone has just a few counts. The chain recombines TRBV30 with TRBJ1-2; 12 bases match TRBD1. The junction had 11 bases not matched to a gene; V was cut back by 8 bases and J by 4 bases. In germline, CDR1 is GTSNPN, CDR2 SVGIG (reference sequence). CDR3 length: 15 amino acids. CDR3 in DNA: TGTGCCGGAAGATCTCCGGGACAGGGGGCCTATGGCTACACCTTC. It translates to CAGRSPGQGAYGYTF.

The V and J genes are TRBV11-2 and TRBJ1-1; D is uncertain. V shed 6 bases and J shed 8 bases, with 10 bases lying between them. CDR1 is SGHAT, CDR2 FQNNGV, per germline. The CDR3 loop spans 11 amino acids. The CDR3 is CASRQSVEAFF. For the CDR3, the DNA is TGTGCCAGCAGGCAGAGTGTCGAAGCTTTCTTT.